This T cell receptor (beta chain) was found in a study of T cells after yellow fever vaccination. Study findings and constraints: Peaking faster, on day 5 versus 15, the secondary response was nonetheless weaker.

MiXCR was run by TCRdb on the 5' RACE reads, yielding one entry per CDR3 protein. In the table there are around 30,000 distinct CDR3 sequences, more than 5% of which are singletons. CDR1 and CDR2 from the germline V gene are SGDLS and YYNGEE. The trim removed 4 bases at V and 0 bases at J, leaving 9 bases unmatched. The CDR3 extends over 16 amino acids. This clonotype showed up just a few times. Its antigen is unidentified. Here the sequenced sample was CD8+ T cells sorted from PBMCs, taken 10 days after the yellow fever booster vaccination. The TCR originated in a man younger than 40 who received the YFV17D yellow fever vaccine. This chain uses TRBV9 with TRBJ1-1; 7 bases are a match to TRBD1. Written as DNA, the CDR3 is TGTGCCAGCAGCTTACCCGCGGGGACAGTGAACACTGAAGCTTTCTTT. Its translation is CASSLPAGTVNTEAFF.